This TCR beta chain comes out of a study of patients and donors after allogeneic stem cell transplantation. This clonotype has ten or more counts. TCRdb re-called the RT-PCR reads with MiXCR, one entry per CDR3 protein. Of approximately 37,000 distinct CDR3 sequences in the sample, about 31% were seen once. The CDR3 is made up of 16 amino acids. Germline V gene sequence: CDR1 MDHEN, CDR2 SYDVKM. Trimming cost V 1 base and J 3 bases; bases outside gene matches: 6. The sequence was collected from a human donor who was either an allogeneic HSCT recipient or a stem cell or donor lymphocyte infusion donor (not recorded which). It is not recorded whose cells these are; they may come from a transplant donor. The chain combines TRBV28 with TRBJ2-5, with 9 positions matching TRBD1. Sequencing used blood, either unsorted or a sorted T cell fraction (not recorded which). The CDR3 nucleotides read TGTGCCAGCAGTTTATACCCCGGGACAGGGAAAGAGACCCAGTACTTC. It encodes CASSLYPGTGKETQYF.